This record looks at one T cell receptor beta chain sequence and its context. Treatment denoted: randomized to nivolumab then ipilimumab (arm A) or the reverse (arm B). From thawed PBMCs, live CD3+CD8+ cells negative for CD19 and CD56 were sorted. Data came from immunoSEQ multiplex PCR; TCRdb stores just in-frame clones and leaves some out. The table has around 8,500 clones, around three fifths seen once; the top ten hold 15% to 20%. The sample comes from a study of sequential checkpoint blockade in melanoma. Study overall: Randomization was 1:1 between first-line nivolumab→ipilimumab and ipilimumab→nivolumab.

Trimming left V 1 base short and J 4 bases short, with 7 bases between. Germline assignment: CDR1 MDHEN and CDR2 SYDVKM. The CDR3 covers 13 residues. The sample was CD8+ T cells sorted from blood (inferred from file names), taken from a patient given nivolumab and ipilimumab in sequence. The receptor was derived from a human donor with melanoma. The V gene is TRBV28, the J gene TRBJ1-2, with D possibly being TRBD1 (5 bases). This CDR3 reads CASSLSGGYGYTF. CDR3 DNA sequence: TGTGCCAGCAGTTTATCGGGGGGCTATGGCTACACCTTC.